This passage covers 28 T cell receptor beta chains from one sample sequenced in a study of neurological immune-mediated disorders (dated by TCRdb to the late 2010s). Libraries were constructed by 5' RACE. TCRdb shows the sequencer as Illumina HiSeq 2500. TCRdb trimmed public reads at Q25 via fastp, called clones via MiXCR and kept in-frame beta chains. Rows merge per CDR3 protein into single entries with the most common DNA and genes. The sample table contains 40,000 to 50,000 distinct CDR3 sequences; only one count was recorded for over 9% of them. 21% of the sample goes to the ten largest clones. What was sequenced was PBMCs. These receptors were collected from a woman in her thirties or forties with HTLV-1-associated myelopathy (HAM/TSP).

Ten or more counts support this clonotype. The chain is built from TRBV20-1 and TRBJ1-1; D possibly corresponds to TRBD1 (6 bases). The CDR3 covers 12 residues. The V end lost 2 bases, the J end lost 7 bases, and 11 bases lay between the germline ends. Germline V gene sequence: CDR1 DFQATT, CDR2 SNEGSKA (reference sequence). CDR3 sequence: CSARNREVEAFF. The DNA of the CDR3 is TGCAGTGCTAGAAACAGGGAAGTTGAAGCTTTCTTT.

The chain recombines TRBV10-3 with TRBJ2-7; no firm D call. CDR1 and CDR2 from the germline V gene are ENHRY and SYGVKD. Trimming cost V 0 bases and J 2 bases, with 11 bases left between them. CDR3 length: 15 residues. CDR3 nucleotides: TGTGCCATCAGTGAGTCGTCAGTACCTACCTACGAGCAGTACTTC. Amino acids: CAISESSVPTYEQYF.

This clonotype was found many times. This chain connects TRBV7-8 to TRBJ2-3, with unresolved D. CDR3 length: 14 residues. Germline lookup yields CDR1 SGHVS and CDR2 FQNEAQ. Between the trimmed V and J ends, which lost 1 base and 3 bases, there was a span of 8 bases. The CDR3 region has the DNA TGTGCCAGCAGCTTAGATGGGTGGACAGATACGCAGTATTTT. Translated, it gives CASSLDGWTDTQYF.

This clonotype appeared many times. The genes are TRBV29-1 and TRBJ1-1; D is perhaps TRBD1 (5 bases). CDR1 is SQVTM and CDR2 is ANQGSEA in the germline V gene. V lost 1 base to trimming and J lost 4 bases, with 10 bases between them. CDR3 length: 13 residues. The CDR3 DNA follows: TGCAGCGTTGAAGCGGGACTGGGCACTGAAGCTTTCTTT. Encoded protein: CSVEAGLGTEAFF.

This clonotype was found many times. This chain connects TRBV5-1 to TRBJ2-1; 11 bases are shared with TRBD2. The CDR3 runs to 17 residues. The V gene end was trimmed by 2 bases and the J gene end by 3 bases; junction bases not matched to a gene: 7. The germline gives CDR1 SGHRS, CDR2 YFSETQ. CDR3 in DNA: TGCGCCAGCAGCTTCTCGACTAGCGGGGATCTCTACAATGAGCAGTTCTTC. This encodes CASSFSTSGDLYNEQFF. The whole variable domain, filled in from reference TRBV5-1 and TRBJ2-1, reads KAGVTQTPRYLIKTRGQQVTLSCSPISGHRSVSWYQQTPGQGLQFLFEYFSETQRNKGNFPGRFSGRQFSNSRSEMNVSTLELGDSALYLCASSFSTSGDLYNEQFFGPGTRLTVL.

This clonotype was seen at least ten times. The chain carries TRBV29-1 and TRBJ2-1; D gene unclear. This CDR3 spans 11 amino acids. CDR1 is SQVTM and CDR2 is ANQGSEA in the germline V gene. V shed 6 bases and J shed 9 bases, with 12 bases lying between them. Here the CDR3 DNA reads TGCAGCGTCCCAGCCGGACCTGAGCAGTTCTTC. It yields the protein CSVPAGPEQFF.

The V and J genes are TRBV2 and TRBJ2-7; 8 bases line up with TRBD1. The V and J ends lost 2 bases and 3 bases, in that order; junction bases with no gene match: 6. This CDR3 has 15 amino acids. CDR1 is SNHLY, CDR2 FYNNEI, per germline. For the CDR3, the DNA is TGTGCCAGCAGTGAATCGTGGACAGGGATCTACGAGCAGTACTTC. This translates into CASSESWTGIYEQYF. The full variable domain, completed using reference TRBV2 and TRBJ2-7, is EPEVTQTPSHQVTQMGQEVILRCVPISNHLYFYWYRQILGQKVEFLVSFYNNEISEKSEIFDDQFSVERPDGSNFTLKIRSTKLEDSAMYFCASSESWTGIYEQYFGPGTRLTVT.

This clonotype was seen ten or more times. The chain joins TRBV20-1 to TRBJ2-1, with 10 bases aligning to TRBD2. The CDR3 spans 16 residues. The trim removed 1 base at V and 5 bases at J, leaving 8 bases unmatched. Germline V gene lookup returns CDR1 DFQATT and CDR2 SNEGSKA (reference sequence). CDR3 protein: CSARAGSGGLNNEQFF. CDR3 sequence (DNA): TGCAGTGCTAGAGCGGGTAGCGGGGGGCTTAACAATGAGCAGTTCTTC.

The table lists this clonotype with many counts. The gene calls are TRBV5-1 and TRBJ2-6; D not resolved. Between the trimmed V and J ends, which lost 0 bases and 2 bases, there was a span of 6 bases. The CDR3 runs 15 residues. Germline V gives CDR1 SGHRS, CDR2 YFSETQ. For the CDR3, the DNA is TGCGCCAGCAGCTTGGGCAGTACTGGGGCCAACGTCCTGACTTTC. As protein: CASSLGSTGANVLTF.

This clonotype was seen more than once but under ten times. This rearrangement joins TRBV5-1 to TRBJ2-1; the match to TRBD2 covers 10 bases. In germline, CDR1 is SGHRS, CDR2 YFSETQ. Trimming cost V 0 bases and J 7 bases; bases outside gene matches: 4. The CDR3 contains 15 residues. The CDR3 protein is CASSLELAGRNEQFF. The CDR3 DNA reads TGCGCCAGCAGCTTGGAACTAGCGGGGCGGAATGAGCAGTTCTTC.

The table lists this clonotype with many counts. The rearrangement links TRBV3-1 to TRBJ2-3, with 8 nucleotides matching TRBD2. Germline V gene lookup returns CDR1 LGHDT and CDR2 YNNKEL (reference sequence). The CDR3 sequence is 17 residues long. The trim removed 3 bases at V and 2 bases at J, leaving 10 bases unmatched. The CDR3 DNA reads TGTGCCAGCAGCCAGACGCCTAGCGGGCAGGACACAGATACGCAGTATTTT. Translation: CASSQTPSGQDTDTQYF.

The V gene is TRBV6-5, the J gene TRBJ2-3, with D tentatively TRBD2 (5 bases). This CDR3 is 15 amino acids long. The V and J ends lost 8 bases and 0 bases respectively, with 15 bases between them. Germline V gives CDR1 MNHEY, CDR2 SVGAGI. The CDR3 bases are TGTGCCAGCTTCCTGGAGGTAGCTAGCACAGATACGCAGTATTTT. It yields the protein CASFLEVASTDTQYF.

This clonotype has ten or more counts. The rearrangement joins TRBV7-8 to TRBJ2-1, with a weak D call TRBD1 (6 bases). Trimming pared 5 bases from V and 8 bases from J, leaving 22 bases between. This CDR3 is 16 amino acids long. Germline lookup yields CDR1 SGHVS and CDR2 FQNEAQ. The CDR3 sequence is CASSRSNWGLSDEQFF. Written as DNA, the CDR3 is TGTGCCAGCAGCAGGTCGAACTGGGGGCTGAGCGATGAGCAGTTCTTC.

This clonotype was observed at least ten times. CDR3 DNA: TGTGCCAGCAGCGGCGGGACAGGTGCCTACGAGCAGTACTTC. Its translation is CASSGGTGAYEQYF. The chain has TRBV5-5 and TRBJ2-7; 8 bases fit TRBD1. Trimming took 4 bases from V and 2 from J; bases not matched to a gene: 5. Germline CDR1 reads SGHKS; CDR2 reads YYEKEE (reference sequence). The CDR3 is 14 amino acids. The entire variable domain, with the rest obtained from reference TRBV5-5 and TRBJ2-7, is as follows: DAGVTQSPTHLIKTRGQQVTLRCSPISGHKSVSWYQQVLGQGPQFIFQYYEKEERGRGNFPDRFSARQFPNYSSELNVNALLLGDSALYLCASSGGTGAYEQYFGPGTRLTVT.

This clonotype was counted many times. The rearrangement uses TRBV6-5 and TRBJ2-7, with 9 bases that match TRBD2. V was pared by 8 bases and J by 7 bases, with 6 bases of the junction left unmatched. The CDR3 covers 12 residues. Germline V gene sequence: CDR1 MNHEY, CDR2 SVGAGI. CDR3 residues: CASAAGGREQYF. As DNA, the CDR3 is TGTGCCAGCGCGGCGGGAGGGAGAGAGCAGTACTTC.

Many counts were recorded for this clonotype. This chain connects TRBV6-5 to TRBJ1-4, with unresolved D. The CDR3 length is 9 residues. Germline CDR1 is MNHEY and CDR2 is SVGAGI. V lost 11 bases and J 9 bases, leaving 7 bases between the germline ends. This CDR3 reads CAVRKKLFF. In DNA, the CDR3 is TGTGCCGTGCGAAAAAAACTGTTTTTT.

This clonotype was found many times. This chain connects TRBV6-5 to TRBJ1-2; D is ambiguous. CDR1 is MNHEY, CDR2 SVGAGI, per germline. The V end lost 2 bases, the J end lost 8 bases, and 9 bases lay between the germline ends. The CDR3 runs to 12 residues. The CDR3 DNA follows: TGTGCCAGCAGTTACGGCGGTAGGGGCTACACCTTC. Amino acids: CASSYGGRGYTF.

This clonotype was seen repeatedly, ten times or more. The rearrangement links TRBV6-2 or TRBV6-3 to TRBJ2-6; no reliable D call. CDR1 and CDR2 (germline): MNHEY, SVGEGT. This CDR3 spans 13 amino acids. V gave up 8 bases and J gave up 1 base, with 6 bases separating them. CDR3 in amino acids: CASEISGANVLTF. CDR3 in DNA: TGTGCCAGCGAAATATCTGGGGCCAACGTCCTGACTTTC.

This clonotype has a count of ten or more. V usage is TRBV10-3 and J usage is TRBJ2-7; TRBD1 agrees at 7 bases. Germline V lookup: CDR1 ENHRY, CDR2 SYGVKD. The CDR3 runs to 14 residues. The junction had 4 bases not matched to a gene; V was cut back by 3 bases and J by 2 bases. CDR3 nucleotide sequence: TGTGCCATCAGTGATGGGACAGTCCCCTACGAGCAGTACTTC. This gives the protein CAISDGTVPYEQYF.

This clonotype was recorded many times. J is TRBJ1-2 and V is TRBV9, with TRBD1 matching over 12 bases. Trimming at V came to 3 bases and at J to 8 bases, leaving 5 bases not matched to a gene. Looked up from germline, CDR1 is SGDLS and CDR2 is YYNGEE. CDR3 length equals 14 residues. The CDR3 DNA reads TGTGCCAGCAGCGGGGGACAGGGGGCGCGAGGCTACACCTTC. It translates to CASSGGQGARGYTF.

This clonotype came up many times. This sequence joins TRBV20-1 and TRBJ1-2, with 8 bases fitting TRBD1. The CDR3 extends over 12 amino acids. V lost 5 bases, J lost 4 bases, and 3 bases stayed unmatched. CDR1 and CDR2 (germline): DFQATT, SNEGSKA (reference sequence). The CDR3 loop reads CSAGQGIYGYTF. The CDR3 bases are TGCAGTGCTGGACAGGGTATCTATGGCTACACCTTC.

This clonotype was recorded at least ten times. V usage is TRBV6-6 and J usage is TRBJ2-1; 7 positions match TRBD2. V lost 2 bases, J lost 7 bases, and 11 bases stayed unmatched. Germline lookup yields CDR1 MNHNY and CDR2 SVGAGI (reference sequence). There are 16 residues in the CDR3. The CDR3 DNA reads TGTGCCAGCAGTTACATTCGGCGGGGGACCGGGAATGAGCAGTTCTTC. It codes for CASSYIRRGTGNEQFF.

At least ten counts were recorded for this clonotype. The V gene is TRBV14, the J gene TRBJ2-3; a weak D match, TRBD2 (6 bases). This CDR3 spans 13 amino acids. V was clipped by 8 bases and J by 2 bases, with 11 bases between them. Germline CDR1 reads SGHDN; CDR2 reads FVKESK. The CDR3 nucleotides are TGTGCCAGCTGCCGGGAGCTCACAGATACGCAGTATTTT. Translation gives CASCRELTDTQYF. The entire variable domain, with the rest obtained from reference TRBV14 and TRBJ2-3, is as follows: EAGVTQFPSHSVIEKGQTVTLRCDPISGHDNLYWYRRVMGKEIKFLLHFVKESKQDESGMPNNRFLAERTGGTYSTLKVQPAELEDSGVYFCASCRELTDTQYFGPGTRLTVL.

This clonotype was detected ten times or more. The chain couples TRBV3-1 to TRBJ2-7, with 8 nucleotides matching TRBD1. The CDR3 sequence is 15 residues long. Trimming removed 0 bases from V and 7 bases from J; junction bases left unmatched: 8. Germline V gene sequence: CDR1 LGHDT, CDR2 YNNKEL (reference sequence). The CDR3 protein is CASSQEDREPSEQYF. In DNA form, the CDR3 reads TGTGCCAGCAGCCAAGAGGACAGGGAGCCTTCAGAGCAGTACTTC.

This clonotype was counted many times. The V call is TRBV29-1, the J call TRBJ1-5; TRBD1 matches at 8 bases. CDR1 and CDR2 from the germline V gene are SQVTM and ANQGSEA. J gave up 2 bases and V 4 bases, and 1 base lay outside the gene matches. The CDR3 runs 13 residues. CDR3 DNA: TGCAGCGTTGCGGGACAGGGCAATCAGCCCCAGCATTTT. Amino acids: CSVAGQGNQPQHF.

This clonotype has at least ten counts. This chain links TRBV20-1 with TRBJ2-5, with 8 nucleotides matching TRBD2. This CDR3 spans 13 amino acids. Germline CDR1 and CDR2: DFQATT and SNEGSKA (reference sequence). The CDR3 DNA sequence: TGCAGCGCCGGGGTAGCGGGGACAGAGACCCAGTACTTC. Translated: CSAGVAGTETQYF.

This clonotype was counted ten times or more. The chain employs TRBV28 and TRBJ2-6; D possibly matches TRBD1 or TRBD2 (6 bases each). The germline gives CDR1 MDHEN, CDR2 SYDVKM. Trimming shortened V by 5 bases and J by 1 base, and 18 bases separated the two germline ends. The CDR3 loop spans 18 amino acids. CDR3 sequence (DNA): TGTGCCAGCAGTCCCGGGGGACATCGAAAATCTGGGGCCAACGTCCTGACTTTC. As protein: CASSPGGHRKSGANVLTF.

The chain joins TRBV4-3 to TRBJ2-7; 10 bases align to TRBD2. V shed 0 bases and J 2 bases; nucleotides not matched to a gene: 4. Per germline, CDR1 LGHNA and CDR2 YSLEER. The CDR3 totals 16 residues. The CDR3 loop reads CASSQELAGSTYEQYF. The CDR3 nucleotides read TGCGCCAGCAGCCAAGAACTAGCGGGGAGTACCTACGAGCAGTACTTC.